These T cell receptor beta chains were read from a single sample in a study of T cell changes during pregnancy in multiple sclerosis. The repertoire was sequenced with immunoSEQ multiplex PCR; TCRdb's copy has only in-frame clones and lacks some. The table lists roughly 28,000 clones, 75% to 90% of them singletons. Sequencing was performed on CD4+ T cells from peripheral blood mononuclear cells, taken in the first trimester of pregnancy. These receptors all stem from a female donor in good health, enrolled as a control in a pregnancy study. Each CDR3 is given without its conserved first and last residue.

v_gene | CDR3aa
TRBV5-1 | ASRTAEGQY
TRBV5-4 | ASTVGLAGEGRETQY
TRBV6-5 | ASSYSGTASLPLH
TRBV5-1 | ASSLDGQGNQPQH
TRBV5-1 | ASSGGTPYNEQF
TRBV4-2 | ASSQPGTSGRETQY
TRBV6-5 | ASRGAGLNTGELF
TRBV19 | ASRPRGGRGESQY
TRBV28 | ASSHAGGAYTGELF
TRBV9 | ASSRYTGDYGYT
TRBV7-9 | ASSLDRAYSGNTIY
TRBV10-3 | AISEDHGGEKLF
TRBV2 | ASTRTAVRETQY
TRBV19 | ASSIDVTSGGRRQY
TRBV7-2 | ASSLALGEAYNEQF
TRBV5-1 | ASSLVGGRNNEQF
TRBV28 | ASSSPGLGGETQY
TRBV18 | ASSPGQGDEKLF
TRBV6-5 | ASSYSRTGGVTEAF
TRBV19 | ASSHRGGELF
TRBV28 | ASSSPLKTDTQY
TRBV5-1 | ASRRLAETQY
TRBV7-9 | ASSPGTVNTEAF
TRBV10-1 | ASSVSGSYGYT
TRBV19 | ASSSRGGHNEQF
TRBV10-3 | AVLGETSGRTDTQY
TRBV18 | ASSPPAGGLSDTQY
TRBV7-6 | ASSLGTGGSNQPQH
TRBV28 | ASTMPGAGNTEAF
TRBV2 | ASTEQAIQETQY
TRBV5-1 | ASSPRQGTSYEQY
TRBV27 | ASSLSTGGNQPQH
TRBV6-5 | ASSAGLNYGYT
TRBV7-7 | ASSLLAGVETQY
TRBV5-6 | ASSLGTAYGYT
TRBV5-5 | ASSLVPGTYNEQF
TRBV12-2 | ASRLAGKRGDYTDTQY
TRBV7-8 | ASSLPGTSGRDEQY
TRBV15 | ATSRVTGGRTDTQY